This T cell receptor (beta chain) stems from a study of T cells after somatic rescue of genetic block. Sequencing was performed with immunoSEQ multiplex PCR; in TCRdb, only in-frame clones are kept and a portion is missing. The sample consists of 70,000 to 85,000 clones, roughly 93% of them appearing once. The clonotype was recovered from a man aged 25 to 40. Material for sequencing was peripheral blood mononuclear cells (PBMCs).

The CDR3 nucleotides are TGCAGTGCTCCCTTAATCAATGAGCAGTTCTTC. It codes for CSAPLINEQFF. The gene calls are TRBV20-1 and TRBJ2-1, with D uncertain. The CDR3 extends over 11 amino acids. V was shortened by 5 bases and J by 6 bases, with 8 bases between the two germline ends. The germline V gene has CDR1 DFQATT and CDR2 SNEGSKA (reference sequence).